This T cell receptor (beta chain) was recorded in a study of blood T cell repertoires in COVID-19. As for the study in general: Acute-phase and convalescent COVID-19 samples originated in the United States, Italy and Spain. PBMCs, B-cell-depleted T cells, or T cells provided the cDNA or gDNA that made up the material.

This table comes from immunoSEQ multiplex PCR, and its TCRdb copy is limited to in-frame clones, with some not included. This table holds fewer than 80,000 clones, roughly 88% found once. With V trimmed by 2 bases and J by 0 bases, 13 bases remained unmatched. Germline V lookup: CDR1 MNHEY, CDR2 SVGEGT. This CDR3 is 19 amino acids long. The V call is TRBV6-2 or TRBV6-3, the J call TRBJ1-5, with 7 bases fitting TRBD1. The origin of this receptor is a human donor in a cohort sampled during active COVID-19. The material sequenced was peripheral blood. The CDR3 DNA is TGTGCCAGCAGTTACACCCTCGGACAGGACTGGAATAGCAATCAGCCCCAGCATTTT. Amino acid sequence: CASSYTLGQDWNSNQPQHF.